The 6 T cell receptor beta chains below come from one sample, sequenced in a study of control samples from healthy donors and cancer patients. The repertoire was sequenced with immunoSEQ multiplex PCR; TCRdb's copy has only in-frame clones and lacks some. The sample includes some 56,000 clones, around 95% of them seen just once. The sample was blood. These receptors originate from a man between 25 and 39 years old in good health.

The chain combines TRBV6-2 or TRBV6-3 with TRBJ2-1; TRBD1 is a possible D gene (6 bases). Germline V CDR1 and CDR2: MNHEY, SVGEGT. Trimming shortened V by 6 bases and J by 6 bases, and 21 bases separated the two germline ends. The length of the CDR3 is 16 residues. The CDR3 reads CASSPTEQGWLNEQFF. The CDR3 nucleotides are TGTGCCAGCAGCCCTACCGAACAGGGTTGGCTCAATGAGCAGTTCTTC.

V and J are TRBV2 and TRBJ2-7; TRBD2 is a possible D gene (7 bases). The germline gives CDR1 SNHLY, CDR2 FYNNEI. V shed 5 bases and J shed 7 bases, with 15 bases lying between them. The CDR3 contains 13 residues. CDR3 residues: CASSRGGGKEQYF. CDR3 sequence (DNA): TGTGCCAGCAGTAGGGGGGGCGGGAAGGAGCAGTACTTC. Looking up the rest from reference TRBV2 and TRBJ2-7 gives the full variable domain: EPEVTQTPSHQVTQMGQEVILRCVPISNHLYFYWYRQILGQKVEFLVSFYNNEISEKSEIFDDQFSVERPDGSNFTLKIRSTKLEDSAMYFCASSRGGGKEQYFGPGTRLTVT.

This sequence joins TRBV5-1 and TRBJ1-2, with TRBD1 as a possible D gene (6 bases). V lost 0 bases to trimming and J lost 5 bases, with 14 bases between them. Germline V CDR1 and CDR2: SGHRS, YFSETQ. CDR3 length: 15 residues. The chain's CDR3 is CASSLGDTGVYGYTF. As DNA, the CDR3 is TGCGCCAGCAGCTTGGGGGACACCGGAGTATATGGCTACACCTTC.

The table lists this clone with a count of one. The chain couples TRBV6-5 to TRBJ2-7, with no clear D. The CDR3 is 16 amino acids. Germline values: CDR1 MNHEY, CDR2 SVGAGI. Trimming left V 0 bases short and J 0 bases short, with 12 bases between. CDR3 DNA sequence: TGTGCCAGCAGTTACTCGAGTTACTCGTCCTCCTACGAGCAGTACTTC. Protein product: CASSYSSYSSSYEQYF.

The V and J genes are TRBV28 and TRBJ2-2; 9 bases are a match to TRBD1. The CDR3 contains 16 residues. Germline trimming cut 3 bases from V and 4 bases from J; bases unmatched to any gene: 6. The germline V gene has CDR1 MDHEN and CDR2 SYDVKM. The CDR3 coding sequence is TGTGCCAGCAGTTTCTACAGGGGGCGAGTCACCGGGGAGCTGTTTTTT. Translated: CASSFYRGRVTGELFF.

V usage is TRBV6-6 and J usage is TRBJ2-1; TRBD2 matches at 12 bases. This CDR3 spans 16 amino acids. Looked up from germline, CDR1 is MNHNY and CDR2 is SVGAGI (reference sequence). V was pared by 6 bases and J by 4 bases, with 7 bases of the junction left unmatched. The CDR3 nucleotides are TGTGCCAGCAGCCGACTAGCGGGAGAGGGGTACAATGAGCAGTTCTTC. Its protein is CASSRLAGEGYNEQFF.